The present entry profiles one TCR beta chain with its context. This sample was included in a study of cytomegalovirus exposure and HLA in healthy donors. CDR1 KGHSH and CDR2 LQKENI come from the germline V gene. V lost 3 bases to trimming and J lost 13 bases; unmatched junction nucleotides: 10. This CDR3 comprises 13 residues. PCR involved 60 Vbeta and 13 Jbeta primers. Sequencing was performed with immunoSEQ multiplex PCR; in TCRdb, only in-frame clones are kept and a portion is missing. This sample has around 150,000 clones, with about 75% found just once. The sequence derives from a female donor in good health and CMV-seronegative. This sequence joins TRBV18 and TRBJ1-2; the match to TRBD1 covers 8 bases. Material: PBMCs. The chain's CDR3 is CASSPTTGTGGTF. CDR3 in DNA: TGTGCCAGCTCACCCACAACAGGGACAGGCGGCACCTTC.